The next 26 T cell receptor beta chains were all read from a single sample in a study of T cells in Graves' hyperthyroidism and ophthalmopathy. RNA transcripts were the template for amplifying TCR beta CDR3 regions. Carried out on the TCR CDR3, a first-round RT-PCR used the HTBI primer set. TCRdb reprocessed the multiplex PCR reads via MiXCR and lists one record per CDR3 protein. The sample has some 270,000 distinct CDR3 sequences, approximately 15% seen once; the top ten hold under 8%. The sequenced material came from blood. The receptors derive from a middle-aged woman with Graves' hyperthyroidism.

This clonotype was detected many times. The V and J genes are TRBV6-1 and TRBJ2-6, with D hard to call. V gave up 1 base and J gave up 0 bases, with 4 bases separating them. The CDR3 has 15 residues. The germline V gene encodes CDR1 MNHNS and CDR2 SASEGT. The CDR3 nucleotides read TGTGCCAGCAGTGAAGGGGACTCTGGGGCCAACGTCCTGACTTTC. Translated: CASSEGDSGANVLTF.

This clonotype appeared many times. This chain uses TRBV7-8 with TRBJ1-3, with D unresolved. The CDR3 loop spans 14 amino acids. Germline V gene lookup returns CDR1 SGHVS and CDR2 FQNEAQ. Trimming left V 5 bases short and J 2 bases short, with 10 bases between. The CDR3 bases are TGTGCCAGCAGCCGAGATCCCACTGGAAACACCATATATTTT. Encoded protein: CASSRDPTGNTIYF.

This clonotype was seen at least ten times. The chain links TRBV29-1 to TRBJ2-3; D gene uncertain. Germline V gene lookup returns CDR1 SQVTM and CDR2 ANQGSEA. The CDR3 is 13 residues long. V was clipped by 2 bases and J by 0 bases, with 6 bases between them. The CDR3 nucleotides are TGCAGCGTTGAATCTCTGAGCACAGATACGCAGTATTTT. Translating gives CSVESLSTDTQYF.

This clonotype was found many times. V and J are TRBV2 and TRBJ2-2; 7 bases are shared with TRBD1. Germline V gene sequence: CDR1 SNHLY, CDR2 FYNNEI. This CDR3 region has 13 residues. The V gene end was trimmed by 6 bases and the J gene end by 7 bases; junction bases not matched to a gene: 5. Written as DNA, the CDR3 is TGTGCCAGCAGACAGGGGTTTGGCGGGGAGCTGTTTTTT. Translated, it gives CASRQGFGGELFF. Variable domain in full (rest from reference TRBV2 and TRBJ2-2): EPEVTQTPSHQVTQMGQEVILRCVPISNHLYFYWYRQILGQKVEFLVSFYNNEISEKSEIFDDQFSVERPDGSNFTLKIRSTKLEDSAMYFCASRQGFGGELFFGEGSRLTVL.

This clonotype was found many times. Here the CDR3 reads CASSFHSGLAGDTQYF. For the CDR3, the DNA is TGTGCCAGCAGCTTTCATTCGGGACTAGCGGGAGATACGCAGTATTTT. V gene TRBV5-4 combines with J gene TRBJ2-3, with 12 bases identical to TRBD2. J lost 5 bases, V lost 2 bases, and 6 bases had no gene match. Germline V lookup: CDR1 SGHNT, CDR2 YYREEE (reference sequence). This CDR3 region has 16 residues.

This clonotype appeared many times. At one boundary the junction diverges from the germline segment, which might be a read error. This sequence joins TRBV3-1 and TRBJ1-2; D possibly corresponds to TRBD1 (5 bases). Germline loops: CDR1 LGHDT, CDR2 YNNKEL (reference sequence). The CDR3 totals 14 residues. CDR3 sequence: CASTQGLGVSGYTF. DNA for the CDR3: TGTGCCAGCACCCAAGGTCTGGGGGTCAGTGGCTACACCTTC.

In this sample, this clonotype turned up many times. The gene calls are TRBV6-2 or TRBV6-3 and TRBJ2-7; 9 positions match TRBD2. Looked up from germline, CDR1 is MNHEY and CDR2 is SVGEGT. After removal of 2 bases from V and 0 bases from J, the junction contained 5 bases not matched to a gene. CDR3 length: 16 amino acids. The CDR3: CASSYRTSESSYEQYF. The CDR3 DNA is TGTGCCAGCAGTTACCGGACTAGCGAAAGCTCCTACGAGCAGTACTTC.

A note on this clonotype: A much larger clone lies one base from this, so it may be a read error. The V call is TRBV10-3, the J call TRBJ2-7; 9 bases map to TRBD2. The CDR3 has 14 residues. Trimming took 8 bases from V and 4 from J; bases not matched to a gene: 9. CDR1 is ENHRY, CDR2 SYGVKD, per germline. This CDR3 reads CAIGGGGGNYEQYF. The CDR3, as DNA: TGTGCCATCGGAGGCGGGGGGGGGAATTACGAGCAGTACTTC.

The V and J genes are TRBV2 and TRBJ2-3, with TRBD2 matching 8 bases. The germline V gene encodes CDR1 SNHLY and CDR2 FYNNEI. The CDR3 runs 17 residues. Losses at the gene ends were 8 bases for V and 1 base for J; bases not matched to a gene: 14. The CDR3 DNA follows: TGTGCCAGCGGGGCGGGAGGACGTACGTCACGCACAGATACGCAGTATTTT. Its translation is CASGAGGRTSRTDTQYF.

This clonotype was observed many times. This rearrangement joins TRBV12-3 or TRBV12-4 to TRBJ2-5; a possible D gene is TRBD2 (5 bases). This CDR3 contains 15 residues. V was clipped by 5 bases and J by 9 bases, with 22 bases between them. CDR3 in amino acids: CASSPLAGSAGAQYF. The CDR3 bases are TGTGCCAGCAGTCCCTTGGCCGGCTCCGCCGGGGCCCAGTACTTC.

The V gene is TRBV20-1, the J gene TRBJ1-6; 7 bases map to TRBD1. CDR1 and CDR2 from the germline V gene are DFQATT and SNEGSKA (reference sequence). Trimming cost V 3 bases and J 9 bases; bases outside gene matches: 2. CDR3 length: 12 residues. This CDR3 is CSARSGGSPLHF. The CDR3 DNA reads TGCAGTGCTAGGTCAGGGGGTTCACCCCTCCACTTT.

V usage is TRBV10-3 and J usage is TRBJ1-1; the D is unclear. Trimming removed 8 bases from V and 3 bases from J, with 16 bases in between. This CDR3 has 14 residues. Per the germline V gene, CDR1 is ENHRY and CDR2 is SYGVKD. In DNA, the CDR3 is TGTGCCATCTCTTATCGACGGCGGGACACTGAAGCTTTCTTT. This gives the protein CAISYRRRDTEAFF.

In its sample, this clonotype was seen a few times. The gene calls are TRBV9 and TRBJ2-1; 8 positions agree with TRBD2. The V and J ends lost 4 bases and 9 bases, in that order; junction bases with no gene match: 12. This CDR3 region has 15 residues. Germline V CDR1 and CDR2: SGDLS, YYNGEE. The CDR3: CASSPSGSGAAEQFF. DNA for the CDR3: TGTGCCAGCAGCCCCAGCGGGAGCGGAGCGGCTGAGCAGTTCTTC.

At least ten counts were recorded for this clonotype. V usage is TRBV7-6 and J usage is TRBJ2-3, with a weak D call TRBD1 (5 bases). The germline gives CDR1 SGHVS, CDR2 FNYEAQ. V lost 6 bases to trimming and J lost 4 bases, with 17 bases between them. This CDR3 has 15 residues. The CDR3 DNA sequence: TGTGCCAGCAGTTGGTTTGACAGATCCTCAGATACGCAGTATTTT. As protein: CASSWFDRSSDTQYF. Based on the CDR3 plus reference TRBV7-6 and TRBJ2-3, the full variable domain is GAGVSQSPRYKVTKRGQDVALRCDPISGHVSLYWYRQALGQGPEFLTYFNYEAQQDKSGLPNDRFSAERPEGSISTLTIQRTEQRDSAMYRCASSWFDRSSDTQYFGPGTRLTVL.

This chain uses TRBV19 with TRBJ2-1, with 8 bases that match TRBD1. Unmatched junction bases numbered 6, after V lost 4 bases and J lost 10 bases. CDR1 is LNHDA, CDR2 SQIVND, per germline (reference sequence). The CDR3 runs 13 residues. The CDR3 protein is CASSRSGGLEQFF. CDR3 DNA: TGTGCCAGTAGTAGGTCAGGGGGCCTGGAGCAGTTCTTC. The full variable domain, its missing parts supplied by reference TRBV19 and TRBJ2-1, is DGGITQSPKYLFRKEGQNVTLSCEQNLNHDAMYWYRQDPGQGLRLIYYSQIVNDFQKGDIAEGYSVSREKKESFPLTVTSAQKNPTAFYLCASSRSGGLEQFFGPGTRLTVL.

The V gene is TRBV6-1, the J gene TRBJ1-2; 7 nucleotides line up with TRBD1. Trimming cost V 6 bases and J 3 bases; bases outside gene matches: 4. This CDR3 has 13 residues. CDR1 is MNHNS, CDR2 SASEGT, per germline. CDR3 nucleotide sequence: TGTGCCAGCAGGACCGGGACAGACTATGGCTACACCTTC. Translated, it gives CASRTGTDYGYTF.

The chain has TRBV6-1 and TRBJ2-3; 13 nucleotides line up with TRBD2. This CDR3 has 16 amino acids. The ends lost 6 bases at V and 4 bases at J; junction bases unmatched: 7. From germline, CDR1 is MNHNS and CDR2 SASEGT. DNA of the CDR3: TGTGCCAGCAGCTCACTAGCGGGAGGGCCCCCAGATACGCAGTATTTT. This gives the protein CASSSLAGGPPDTQYF.

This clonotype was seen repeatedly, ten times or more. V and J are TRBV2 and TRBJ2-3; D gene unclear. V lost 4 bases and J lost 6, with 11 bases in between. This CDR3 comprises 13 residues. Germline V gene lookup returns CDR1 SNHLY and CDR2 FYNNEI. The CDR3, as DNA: TGTGCCAGCAGTGGATACTACGGGGATACGCAGTATTTT. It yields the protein CASSGYYGDTQYF.

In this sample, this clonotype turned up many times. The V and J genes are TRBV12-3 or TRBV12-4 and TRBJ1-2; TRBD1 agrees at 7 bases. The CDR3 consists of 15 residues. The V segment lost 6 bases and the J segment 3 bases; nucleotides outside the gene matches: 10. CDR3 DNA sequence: TGTGCCAGCAGAACCGGGACAGTAGTTGACTATGGCTACACCTTC. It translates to CASRTGTVVDYGYTF.

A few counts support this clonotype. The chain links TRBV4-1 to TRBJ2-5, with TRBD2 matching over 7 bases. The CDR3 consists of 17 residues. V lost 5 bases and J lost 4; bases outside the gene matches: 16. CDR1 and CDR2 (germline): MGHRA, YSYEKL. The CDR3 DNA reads TGCGCCAGCAGCTACCAAGGATTCGGGGGGAGAGGAGAGACCCAGTACTTC. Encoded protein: CASSYQGFGGRGETQYF.

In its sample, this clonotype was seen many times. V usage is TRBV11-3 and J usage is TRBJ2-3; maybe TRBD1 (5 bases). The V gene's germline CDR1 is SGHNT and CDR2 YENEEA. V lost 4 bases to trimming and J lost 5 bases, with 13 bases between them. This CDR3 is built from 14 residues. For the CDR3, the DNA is TGTGCCAGCAGCTCAGTCAGGGTGGGAGATACGCAGTATTTT. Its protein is CASSSVRVGDTQYF.

CDR3 coding DNA: TGTGCCAGTAACGGGGGACAGGGAGGATTCTTGGACTATGGCTACACCTTC. Its translation is CASNGGQGGFLDYGYTF. The V call is TRBV19, the J call TRBJ1-2; 9 positions agree with TRBD1. V lost 7 bases to trimming and J lost 3 bases; unmatched junction nucleotides: 15. Per germline, CDR1 LNHDA and CDR2 SQIVND (reference sequence). The CDR3 length is 17 residues.

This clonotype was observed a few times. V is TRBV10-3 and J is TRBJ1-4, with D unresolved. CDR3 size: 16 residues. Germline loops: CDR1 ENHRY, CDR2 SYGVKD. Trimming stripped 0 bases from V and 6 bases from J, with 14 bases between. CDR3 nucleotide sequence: TGTGCCATCAGTGAGTCCAGGAGGCTCGACGATGAAAAACTGTTTTTT. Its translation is CAISESRRLDDEKLFF.

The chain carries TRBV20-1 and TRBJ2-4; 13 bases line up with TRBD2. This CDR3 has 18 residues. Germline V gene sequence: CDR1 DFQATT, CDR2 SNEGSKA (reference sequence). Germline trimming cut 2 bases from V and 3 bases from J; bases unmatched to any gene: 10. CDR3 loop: CSARHPGLAGEIKNIQYF. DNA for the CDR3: TGCAGTGCTAGACACCCCGGACTAGCGGGGGAGATCAAAAACATTCAGTACTTC.

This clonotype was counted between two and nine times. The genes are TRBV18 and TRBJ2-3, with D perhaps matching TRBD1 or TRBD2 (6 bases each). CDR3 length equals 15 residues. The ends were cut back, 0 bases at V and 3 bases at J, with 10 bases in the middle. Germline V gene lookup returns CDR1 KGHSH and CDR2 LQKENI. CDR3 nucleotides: TGTGCCAGCTCACCACCGGGGGGCCTTACAGATACGCAGTATTTT. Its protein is CASSPPGGLTDTQYF.

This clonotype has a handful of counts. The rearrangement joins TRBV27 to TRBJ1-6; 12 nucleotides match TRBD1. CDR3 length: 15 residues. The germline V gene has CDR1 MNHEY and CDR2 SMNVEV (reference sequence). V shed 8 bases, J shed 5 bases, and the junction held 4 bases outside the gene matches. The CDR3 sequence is CASSGQGADNSPLHF. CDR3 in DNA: TGTGCCAGCTCGGGACAGGGGGCAGATAATTCACCCCTCCACTTT.